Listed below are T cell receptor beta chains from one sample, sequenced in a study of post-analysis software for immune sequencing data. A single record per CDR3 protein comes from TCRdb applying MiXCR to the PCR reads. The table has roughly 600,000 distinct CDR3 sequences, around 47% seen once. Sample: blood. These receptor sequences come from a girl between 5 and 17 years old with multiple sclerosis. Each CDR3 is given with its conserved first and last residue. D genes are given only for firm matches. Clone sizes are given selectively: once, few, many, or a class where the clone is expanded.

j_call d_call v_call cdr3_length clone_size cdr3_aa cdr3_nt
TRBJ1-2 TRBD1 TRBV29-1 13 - CSVEVGQGNGYTF TGCAGCGTTGAAGTGGGACAGGGGAATGGCTACACCTTC
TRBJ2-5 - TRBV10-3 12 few CAISGSERAQYF TGTGCCATCAGTGGATCCGAGAGGGCTCAGTACTTC
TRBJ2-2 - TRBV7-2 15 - CASSFSGPNTGELFF TGTGCCAGCAGCTTTAGCGGCCCTAACACCGGGGAGCTGTTTTTT
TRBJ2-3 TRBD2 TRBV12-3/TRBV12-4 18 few CASSLRLTSGRPSDTQYF TGTGCCAGCAGTTTGCGCCTGACTAGCGGGAGACCGTCAGATACGCAGTATTTT
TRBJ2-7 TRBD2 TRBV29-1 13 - CSVWVAGGYEQYF TGCAGCGTTTGGGTAGCGGGGGGATACGAGCAGTACTTC
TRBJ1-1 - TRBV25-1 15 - CASSPFGALNTEAFF TGTGCCAGCAGTCCCTTTGGGGCCCTGAACACTGAAGCTTTCTTT
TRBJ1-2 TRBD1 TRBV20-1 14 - CSARDREGGYGYTF TGCAGTGCACGGGACAGGGAAGGAGGCTATGGCTACACCTTC
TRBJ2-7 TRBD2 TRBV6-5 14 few CASSRLAGSYEQYF TGTGCCAGCAGTCGACTAGCGGGGTCTTACGAGCAGTACTTC
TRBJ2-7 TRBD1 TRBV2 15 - CASSRGTGRSYEQYF TGTGCCAGCAGCAGAGGGACAGGGAGAAGCTACGAGCAGTACTTC
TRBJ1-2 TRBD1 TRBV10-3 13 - CASSGTGGDGYTF TGTGCCAGCAGTGGAACAGGGGGCGACGGCTACACCTTC
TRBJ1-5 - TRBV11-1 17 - CASSYPGSREPHQPQHF TGTGCCAGCAGCTATCCCGGCAGCCGGGAACCCCATCAGCCCCAGCATTTT
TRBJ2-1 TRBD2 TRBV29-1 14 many CSVDSGGAVNEQFF TGCAGCGTAGATAGCGGGGGGGCCGTAAATGAGCAGTTCTTC
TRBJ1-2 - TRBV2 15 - CASNDQAGGYYGYTF TGTGCCAGCAATGACCAGGCGGGGGGCTACTATGGCTACACCTTC
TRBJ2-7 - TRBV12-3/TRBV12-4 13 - CASSFGSTYEQYF TGTGCCAGCAGTTTTGGGAGTACCTACGAGCAGTACTTC
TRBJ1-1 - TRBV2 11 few CASTQTSEAFF TGTGCCAGCACACAGACCTCTGAAGCTTTCTTT
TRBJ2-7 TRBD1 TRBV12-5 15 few CASGLAGTGIREQYF TGTGCTAGTGGTTTGGCCGGGACAGGGATCAGGGAGCAGTACTTC
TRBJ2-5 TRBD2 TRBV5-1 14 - CASCSGGLQEAQYF TGCGCCAGCTGTAGCGGGGGCTTACAAGAGGCCCAGTACTTC
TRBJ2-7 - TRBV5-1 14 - CASTPSDFPYEQYF TGCGCCAGCACCCCGTCGGATTTCCCCTACGAGCAGTACTTC
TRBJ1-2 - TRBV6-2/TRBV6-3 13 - CASSTGQSNGYTF TGTGCCAGCAGTACCGGACAGTCCAATGGCTACACCTTC
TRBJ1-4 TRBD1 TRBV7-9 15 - CASTSTGGPLEKLFF TGTGCCAGCACTTCGACAGGGGGCCCACTTGAAAAACTGTTTTTT
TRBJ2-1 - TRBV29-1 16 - CSSEVPSVSSYNEQFF TGCAGCTCTGAGGTCCCTAGCGTTAGCTCCTACAATGAGCAGTTCTTC
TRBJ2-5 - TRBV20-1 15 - CSARGISRNGETQYF TGCAGTGCTAGAGGCATTAGCCGCAACGGAGAGACCCAGTACTTC
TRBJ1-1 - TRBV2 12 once CASLWHNTEAFF TGTGCCAGCTTGTGGCACAACACTGAAGCTTTCTTT
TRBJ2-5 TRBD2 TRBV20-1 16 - CSASPLAGVLLETQYF TGCAGTGCTAGTCCGCTAGCGGGAGTCCTATTGGAGACCCAGTACTTC
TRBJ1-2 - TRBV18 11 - CASGGGYGYTF TGTGCCAGCGGGGGCGGCTATGGCTACACCTTC
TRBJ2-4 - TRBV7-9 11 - CASSPPDIQYF TGTGCCAGCAGCCCGCCGGACATTCAGTACTTC
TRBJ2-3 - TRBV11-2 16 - CASSLAIDPSTDTQYF TGTGCCAGCAGCTTAGCAATAGACCCTAGCACAGATACGCAGTATTTT
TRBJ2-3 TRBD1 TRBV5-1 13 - CASHRGGTDTQYF TGCGCCAGCCACAGGGGCGGCACAGATACGCAGTATTTT
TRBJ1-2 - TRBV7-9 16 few CASWRETGRGDYGYTF TGTGCCAGCTGGCGGGAGACCGGGCGGGGGGACTATGGCTACACCTTC
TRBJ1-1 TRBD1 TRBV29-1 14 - CSANEGTANTEAFF TGCAGCGCGAACGAGGGGACAGCGAACACTGAAGCTTTCTTT
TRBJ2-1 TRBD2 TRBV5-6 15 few CASSLKREGSDEQFF TGTGCCAGCAGCTTGAAGCGGGAGGGCAGCGATGAGCAGTTCTTC
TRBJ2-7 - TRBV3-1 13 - CASSQDWGYEQYF TGTGCCAGCAGCCAAGATTGGGGCTACGAGCAGTACTTC
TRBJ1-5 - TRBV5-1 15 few CASSFGENSNQPQHF TGCGCCAGCAGCTTCGGGGAGAATAGCAATCAGCCCCAGCATTTT
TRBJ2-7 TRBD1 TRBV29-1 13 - CSVGGTVTYEQYF TGCAGCGTTGGGGGGACAGTCACCTACGAGCAGTACTTC
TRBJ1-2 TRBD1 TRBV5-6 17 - CASSLFMGQGDKDGYTF TGTGCCAGCAGCTTGTTTATGGGACAGGGGGATAAAGATGGCTACACCTTC
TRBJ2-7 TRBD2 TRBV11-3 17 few CASSLGSLAGDINEQYF TGTGCCAGCAGCTTAGGGTCGCTAGCGGGAGATATAAACGAGCAGTACTTC
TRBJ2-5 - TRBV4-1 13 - CASREGGKETQYF TGCGCCAGCAGGGAAGGGGGGAAAGAGACCCAGTACTTC
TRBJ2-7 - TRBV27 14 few CASSFSRDSYEQYF TGTGCCAGCAGCTTCTCCCGGGACTCGTACGAGCAGTACTTC
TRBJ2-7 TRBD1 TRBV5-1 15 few CASSLGTGAIYEQYF TGCGCCAGCAGCTTGGGGACAGGGGCAATCTACGAGCAGTACTTC
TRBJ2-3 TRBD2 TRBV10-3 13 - CAITAGVTDTQYF TGTGCCATCACAGCGGGGGTCACAGATACGCAGTATTTT
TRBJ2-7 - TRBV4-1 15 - CASSQVRVAALEQYF TGCGCCAGCAGCCAAGTACGAGTAGCTGCTCTCGAGCAGTACTTC
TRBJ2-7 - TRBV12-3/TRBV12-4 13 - CASSWTVGYEQYF TGTGCCAGCAGTTGGACAGTAGGCTACGAGCAGTACTTC
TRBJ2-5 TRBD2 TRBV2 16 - CASRFGGEIMVETQYF TGTGCCAGCAGGTTCGGGGGGGAGATAATGGTGGAGACCCAGTACTTC
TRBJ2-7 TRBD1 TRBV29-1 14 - CSVLTLDRGYEQYF TGCAGCGTTCTCACCTTGGACAGGGGATACGAGCAGTACTTC
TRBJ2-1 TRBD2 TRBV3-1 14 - CASSQSSGSNEQFF TGTGCCAGCAGCCAGAGTAGCGGGAGCAATGAGCAGTTCTTC
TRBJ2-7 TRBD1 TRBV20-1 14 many CSALTGTGMHEQYF TGCAGTGCTCTTACCGGGACAGGGATGCACGAGCAGTACTTC
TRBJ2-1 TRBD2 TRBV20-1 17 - CSARGLAGGSSYNEQFF TGCAGTGCTAGAGGCTTAGCGGGAGGGAGCTCCTACAATGAGCAGTTCTTC
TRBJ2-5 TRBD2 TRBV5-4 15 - CASSTSGGGQETQYF TGTGCCAGCAGCACTAGCGGGGGGGGTCAAGAGACCCAGTACTTC
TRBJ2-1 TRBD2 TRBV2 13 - CASKTSEDNEQFF TGTGCCAGCAAGACTAGCGAGGACAATGAGCAGTTCTTC
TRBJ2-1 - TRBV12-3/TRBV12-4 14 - CASSVPGAYNEQFF TGTGCCAGCAGTGTTCCCGGGGCCTACAATGAGCAGTTCTTC
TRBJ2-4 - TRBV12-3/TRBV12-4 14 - CASSPDPGDNIQYF TGTGCCAGCAGTCCCGACCCCGGGGATAACATTCAGTACTTC
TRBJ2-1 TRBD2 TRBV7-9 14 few CASRLAGDHNEQFF TGTGCCAGCAGGCTAGCGGGGGACCACAATGAGCAGTTCTTC
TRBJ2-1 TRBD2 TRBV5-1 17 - CASSPRLAGNTYNEQFF TGCGCCAGCAGCCCCAGACTAGCGGGAAACACCTACAATGAGCAGTTCTTC